The entry below gives a single T cell receptor (beta chain) sequence along with its context. The data originate from a study of shared clonotypes between healthy human individuals. Study summary: Sampling drew on donors who were two women and three men aged 18 to 49.

Germline V gene sequence: CDR1 SGHAT, CDR2 FQNNGV. The CDR3 covers 15 residues. V lost 5 bases and J 4 bases, leaving 15 bases between the germline ends. Profiled with immunoSEQ multiplex PCR; TCRdb holds only in-frame clones, not every one. The table includes about 510,000 clones, 60% to 80% detected once. This sequence was found in a middle-aged woman in good health. Some clones in this sample may be carry-over from other donors' samples. Sequencing was performed on PBMCs. V gene TRBV11-2 combines with J gene TRBJ1-3; D is undetermined. CDR3 coding DNA: TGTGCCAGCAGCAAGAACCAGTTCGGGGGAAACACCATATATTTT. Its translation: CASSKNQFGGNTIYF.